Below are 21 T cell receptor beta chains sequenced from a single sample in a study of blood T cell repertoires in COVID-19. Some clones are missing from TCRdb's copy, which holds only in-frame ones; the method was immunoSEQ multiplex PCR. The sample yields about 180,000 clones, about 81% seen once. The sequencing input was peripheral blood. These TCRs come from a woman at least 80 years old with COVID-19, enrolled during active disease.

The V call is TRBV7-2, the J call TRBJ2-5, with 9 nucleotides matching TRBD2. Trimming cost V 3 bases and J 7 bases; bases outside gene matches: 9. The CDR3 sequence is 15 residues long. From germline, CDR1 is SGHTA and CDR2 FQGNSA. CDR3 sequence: CASSLGSGSVGTQYF. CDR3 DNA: TGTGCCAGCAGCTTGGGTAGCGGGAGTGTCGGGACCCAGTACTTC.

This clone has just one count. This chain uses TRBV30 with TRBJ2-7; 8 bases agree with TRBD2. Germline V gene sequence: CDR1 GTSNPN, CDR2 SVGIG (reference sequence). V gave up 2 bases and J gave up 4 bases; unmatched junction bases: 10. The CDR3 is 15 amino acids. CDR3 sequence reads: CAWSRGAGGLYEQYF. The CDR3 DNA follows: TGTGCCTGGAGTCGAGGTGCGGGGGGCCTTTACGAGCAGTACTTC.

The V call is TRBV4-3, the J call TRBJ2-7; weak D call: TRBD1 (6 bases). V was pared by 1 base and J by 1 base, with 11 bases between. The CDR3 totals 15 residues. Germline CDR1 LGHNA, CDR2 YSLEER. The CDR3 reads CASSQVWGPSYEQYF. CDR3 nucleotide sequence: TGCGCCAGCAGCCAAGTGTGGGGGCCGTCCTACGAGCAGTACTTC.

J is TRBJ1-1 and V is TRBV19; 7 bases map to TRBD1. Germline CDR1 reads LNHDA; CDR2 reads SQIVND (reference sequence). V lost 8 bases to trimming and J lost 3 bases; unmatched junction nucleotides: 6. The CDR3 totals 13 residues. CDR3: CASATGAYTEAFF. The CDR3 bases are TGTGCCAGTGCCACAGGGGCCTACACTGAAGCTTTCTTT.

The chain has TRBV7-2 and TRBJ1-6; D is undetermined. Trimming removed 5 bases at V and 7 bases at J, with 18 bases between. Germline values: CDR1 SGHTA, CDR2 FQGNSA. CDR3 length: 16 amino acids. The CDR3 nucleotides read TGTGCCAGCAGCCCCCGTGCAAGAGAATTAAATTCACCCCTCCACTTT. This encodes CASSPRARELNSPLHF. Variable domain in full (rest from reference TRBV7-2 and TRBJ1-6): GAGVSQSPSNKVTEKGKDVELRCDPISGHTALYWYRQSLGQGLEFLIYFQGNSAPDKSGLPSDRFSAERTGGSVSTLTIQRTQQEDSAVYLCASSPRARELNSPLHFGNGTRLTVT.

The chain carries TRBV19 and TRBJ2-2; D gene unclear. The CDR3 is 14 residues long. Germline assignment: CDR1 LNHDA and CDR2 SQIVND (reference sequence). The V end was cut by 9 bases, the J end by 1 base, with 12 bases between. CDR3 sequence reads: CASNPNRNTGELFF. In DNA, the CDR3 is TGTGCCAGCAATCCAAATAGGAACACCGGGGAGCTGTTTTTT.

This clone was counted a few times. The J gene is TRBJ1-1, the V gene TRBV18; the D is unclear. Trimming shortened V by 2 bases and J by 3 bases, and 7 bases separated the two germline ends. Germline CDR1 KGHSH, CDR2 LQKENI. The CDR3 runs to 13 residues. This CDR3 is CASSPATDTEAFF. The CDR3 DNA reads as TGTGCCAGCTCACCAGCCACAGACACTGAAGCTTTCTTT.

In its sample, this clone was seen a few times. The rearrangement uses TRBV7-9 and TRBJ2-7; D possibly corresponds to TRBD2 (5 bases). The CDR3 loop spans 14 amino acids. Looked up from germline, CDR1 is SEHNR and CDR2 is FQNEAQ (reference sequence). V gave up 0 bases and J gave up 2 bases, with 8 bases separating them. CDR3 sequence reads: CASSLAGDAYEQYF. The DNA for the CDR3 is TGTGCCAGCAGCTTAGCCGGGGATGCCTACGAGCAGTACTTC.

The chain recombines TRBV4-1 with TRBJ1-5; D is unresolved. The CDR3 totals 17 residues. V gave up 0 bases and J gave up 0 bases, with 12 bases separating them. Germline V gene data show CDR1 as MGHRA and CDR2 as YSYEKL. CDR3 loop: CASSQDASPYSNQPQHF. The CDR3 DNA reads TGCGCCAGCAGCCAAGATGCGTCCCCTTATAGCAATCAGCCCCAGCATTTT.

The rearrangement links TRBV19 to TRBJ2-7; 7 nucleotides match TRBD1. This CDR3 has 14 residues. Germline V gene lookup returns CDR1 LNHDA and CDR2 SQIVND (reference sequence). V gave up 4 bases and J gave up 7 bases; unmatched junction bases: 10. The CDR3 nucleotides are TGTGCCAGTAGTAGAGACAGGGAAACAGGTGAGCAGTACTTC. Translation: CASSRDRETGEQYF.

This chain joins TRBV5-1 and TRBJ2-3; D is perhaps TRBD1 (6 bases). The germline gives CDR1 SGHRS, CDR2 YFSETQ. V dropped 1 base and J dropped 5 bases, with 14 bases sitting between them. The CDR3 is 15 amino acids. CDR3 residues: CASSLWAGAGDTQYF. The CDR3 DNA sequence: TGCGCCAGCAGCTTGTGGGCAGGGGCAGGAGATACGCAGTATTTT.

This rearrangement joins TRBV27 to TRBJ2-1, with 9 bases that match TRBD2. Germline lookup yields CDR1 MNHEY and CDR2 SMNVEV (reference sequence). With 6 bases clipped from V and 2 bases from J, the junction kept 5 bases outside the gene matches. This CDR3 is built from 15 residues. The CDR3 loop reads CASSPSGVTYNEQFF. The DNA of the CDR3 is TGTGCCAGCAGCCCTAGCGGGGTGACCTACAATGAGCAGTTCTTC.

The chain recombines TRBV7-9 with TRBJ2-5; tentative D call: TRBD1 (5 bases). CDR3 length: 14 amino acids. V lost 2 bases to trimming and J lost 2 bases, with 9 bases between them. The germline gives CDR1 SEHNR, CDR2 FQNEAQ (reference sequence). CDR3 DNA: TGTGCCAGCAGCTTACAGGGTGCTCAAGAGACCCAGTACTTC. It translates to CASSLQGAQETQYF.

CDR3 in amino acids: CASSPIRTGPNYGYTF. The DNA of the CDR3 is TGTGCCAGCAGTCCGATTCGGACAGGGCCGAACTATGGCTACACCTTC. The J gene is TRBJ1-2, the V gene TRBV11-2, with 8 bases identical to TRBD1. The CDR3 extends over 16 amino acids. Germline CDR1 reads SGHAT; CDR2 reads FQNNGV. V lost 6 bases and J lost 2; bases outside the gene matches: 11.

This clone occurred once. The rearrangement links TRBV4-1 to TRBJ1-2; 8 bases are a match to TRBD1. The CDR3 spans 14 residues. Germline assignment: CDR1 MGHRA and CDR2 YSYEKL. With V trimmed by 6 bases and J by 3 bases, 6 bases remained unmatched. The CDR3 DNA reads TGCGCCAGCAGGACGGACAGGGAACACTATGGCTACACCTTC. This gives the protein CASRTDREHYGYTF.

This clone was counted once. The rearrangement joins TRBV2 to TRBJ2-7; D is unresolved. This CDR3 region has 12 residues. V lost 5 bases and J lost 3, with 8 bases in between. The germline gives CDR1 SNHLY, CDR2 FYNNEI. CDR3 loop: CASSSFFYEQYF. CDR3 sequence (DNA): TGTGCCAGCAGTTCCTTTTTCTACGAGCAGTACTTC.

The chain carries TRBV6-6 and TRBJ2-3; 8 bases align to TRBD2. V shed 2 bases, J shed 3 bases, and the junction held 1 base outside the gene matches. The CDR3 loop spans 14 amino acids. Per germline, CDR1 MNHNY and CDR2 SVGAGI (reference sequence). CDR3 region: CASSYRGGTDTQYF. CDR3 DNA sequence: TGTGCCAGCAGTTACCGGGGGGGAACAGATACGCAGTATTTT.

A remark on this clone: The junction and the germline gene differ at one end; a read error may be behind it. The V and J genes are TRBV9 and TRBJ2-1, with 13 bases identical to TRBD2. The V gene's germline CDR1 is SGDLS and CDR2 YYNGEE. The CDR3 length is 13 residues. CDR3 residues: CASSTGTSGNIIF. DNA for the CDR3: TGTGCCAGCAGCACTGGGACTAGCGGGAATATAATCTTC.

For the CDR3, the DNA is TGTGCCAGCAGCCACGCCAGGGGGCAAGAAGCTTTCTTT. It yields the protein CASSHARGQEAFF. The chain has TRBV3-1 (or the pseudogene TRBV3-2) and TRBJ1-1; TRBD1 matches 8 bases. CDR3 length equals 13 residues. The J segment lost 8 bases and the V segment lost 3 bases, leaving 5 bases of the junction unmatched. The germline CDR1 and CDR2 sequences are LGHDT and YNNKEL (reference sequence).

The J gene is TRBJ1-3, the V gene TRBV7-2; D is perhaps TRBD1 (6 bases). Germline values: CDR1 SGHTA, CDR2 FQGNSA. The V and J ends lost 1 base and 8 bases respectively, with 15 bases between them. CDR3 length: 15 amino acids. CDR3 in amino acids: CASSLGVGGWDTIYF. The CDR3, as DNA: TGTGCCAGCAGCTTAGGGGTTGGGGGCTGGGACACCATATATTTT.

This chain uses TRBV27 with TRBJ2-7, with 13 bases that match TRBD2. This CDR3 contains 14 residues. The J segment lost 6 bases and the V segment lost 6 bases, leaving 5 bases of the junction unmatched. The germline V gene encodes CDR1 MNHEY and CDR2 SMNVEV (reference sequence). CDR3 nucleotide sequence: TGTGCCAGCAGCTTGGGACTAGCGGGATCCGAGCAGTACTTC. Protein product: CASSLGLAGSEQYF.